This record covers a single T cell receptor (beta chain). There is no known antigen for this receptor. No per-base quality is available; no much larger clone lies one base away. The data are from a study of blood T cells in healthy people across ages (dated by TCRdb to about 2015). In terms of the full investigation: Template switching captured roughly one uniquely barcoded TCR beta cDNA molecule per two T cells in model experiments. To track age-related changes in TCR beta repertoire diversity, the study relied on deep sequencing normalized with unique cDNA molecular identifiers. Donors of different ages were randomly distributed across sequencing lanes to avoid experimental bias. The donors were split into four age groups: young (average about 15 years), middle-aged (about 40), aged (over 55) and long-lived (roughly 86). For two donors (one aged 18 to 30 and one aged 80 or older), the study analyzed two additional independent replicas of 1 million unique cDNA reads from the same blood draw. What the study reported, not specific to this receptor: The CMV infection status of donors was not known, potentially confounding age-related changes in expanded clonotypes. A strong correlation was found between observed TCR beta diversity and the percentage of naive T cells measured by flow cytometry. Compared with the aged group, more naive CD4+ T cells, fewer expanded clones and increased TCR diversity were shown by the long-lived group, suggesting age selection. Observed TCR beta diversity per million T cells fell roughly linearly with age, and a significant reduction was already apparent by age roughly 40. Bulk unsorted PBMC profiling prevented conclusive comparison of naive and antigen-experienced compartments. Estimates of total diversity based on one million sequenced T cells were regarded as lower bounds and as underestimates.

The roughly 42 donors, aged about 6 to 100 years, were systemically healthy Caucasian individuals from Russia. Each donor gave about 9.7 milliliters of peripheral blood, drawn into EDTA-treated Vacutainer tubes. PBMCs were isolated by Ficoll-Paque density-gradient centrifugation, with at least 6 million obtained per sample. Total RNA, at least 5 micrograms per sample, was extracted from PBMCs with Trizol reagent. The percentages of naive CD45RAhigh/CD27high T cells were determined by flow cytometry on a PBMC aliquot from every donor. Library construction relied on 5' RACE. TCRdb names Illumina HiSeq 2500 as the instrument used. A second PCR of roughly 6 to 11 cycles was run with a J-beta primer mix and a sample-barcoded 5' primer. A template-switch 5' adaptor carrying 12 random nucleotides introduced a unique molecular identifier onto each TCR beta cDNA molecule. Each sample yielded at least 3 million CDR3-containing paired-end reads. All of the RNA was converted into first-strand cDNA using the Mint cDNA synthesis kit, with a TRBC-specific oligonucleotide serving as the primer. Following uracil-DNA glycosylase treatment, all cDNA underwent a first 18-cycle PCR with the universal primers M1SS and BC2_uni_R. As for how the authors treated the data: For normalization, 1 million high-quality reads, each with a distinct molecular identifier, were randomly selected from each sample. Instead of being binned into consensus sequences, reads with shared molecular identifiers were discarded. MiTCR, run with a Q25 quality threshold and the strictest error-elimination algorithm, handled CDR3 identification, clonotype clustering and error correction. A nonparametric unseen species model using Euler transformation provided a lower-bound estimate of total TCR beta diversity. In-frame beta chains were kept once TCRdb had trimmed the public reads at Q25 with fastp and called clones with MiXCR. Each record represents a unique CDR3 protein, reported with the most common genes and DNA among its rows. These V and J calls originate from TCRdb's pipeline instead of the authors' own analysis. In all, the sample holds fewer than 1 million distinct CDR3 sequences, and approximately 44% of those were seen once. Nearly 20% of the sample goes to the ten largest clones.

Sequencing input: blood. The source is a man in his 60s in good health.

The bases are TGCAGCGTTAATACCAGGGTAGGGGGAGTAGGAGATACGCAGTATTTT. This sequence encodes CSVNTRVGGVGDTQYF. The rearrangement combines TRBV29-1 with TRBJ2-3; TRBD1 is possibly the D segment (6 matching bases). From a lookup of the germline V gene, CDR1 and CDR2 are SQVTM and ANQGSEA. The CDR3 starts with the cysteine, ends with the phenylalanine, and has 16 residues. Only the CDR3 DNA stays, 48 bases, in frame from base 1. V loses 5 bases, J loses 5 bases, and the germline ends lie 23 bases apart.